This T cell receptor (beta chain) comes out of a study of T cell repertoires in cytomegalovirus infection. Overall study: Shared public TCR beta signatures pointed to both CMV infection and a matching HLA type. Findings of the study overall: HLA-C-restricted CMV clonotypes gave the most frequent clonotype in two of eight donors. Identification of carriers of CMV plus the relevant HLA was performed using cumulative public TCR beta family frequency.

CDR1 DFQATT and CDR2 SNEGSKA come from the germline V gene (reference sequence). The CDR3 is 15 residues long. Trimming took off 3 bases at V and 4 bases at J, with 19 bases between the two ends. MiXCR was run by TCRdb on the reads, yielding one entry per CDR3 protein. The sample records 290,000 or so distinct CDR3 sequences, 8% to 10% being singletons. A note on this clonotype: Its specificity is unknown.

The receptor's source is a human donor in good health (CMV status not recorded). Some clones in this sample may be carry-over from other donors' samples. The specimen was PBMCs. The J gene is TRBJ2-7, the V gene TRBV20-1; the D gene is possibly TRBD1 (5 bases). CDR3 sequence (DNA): TGCAGTGCTAGTACCCTTGACAGCTTACTATACGAGCAGTACGTC. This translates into CSASTLDSLLYEQYV.